This T cell receptor beta chain comes out of a study of blood T cell repertoires in COVID-19. Study-wide context: Acute and convalescent COVID-19 samples came from the United States, Italy and Spain. In each case, the material was cDNA or gDNA derived from T cells, B-cell-depleted T cells, or PBMCs.

Original processing methods: The assay estimated nucleated cells by amplifying reference gene primers. Method: immunoSEQ multiplex PCR; TCRdb's copy keeps in-frame clones and lacks some. V and J calls and clone size are copied from that table; D and trimming were computed from the DNA. The table records around 130,000 clones, about 80% of them present only once. V shed 5 bases and J 5 bases; nucleotides not matched to a gene: 17. The length of the CDR3 is 19 residues. Per germline, CDR1 SGHVS and CDR2 FNYEAQ. J is TRBJ1-4 and V is TRBV7-6, with TRBD1 matching over 10 bases. The sample taken for sequencing was peripheral blood. This receptor was taken from a human donor in a cohort sampled during active COVID-19. The CDR3 loop reads CASSPSDRGKQWKNEKLFF. The CDR3 nucleotides are TGTGCCAGCAGCCCTTCGGACAGGGGGAAACAATGGAAGAATGAAAAACTGTTTTTT. The entire variable domain, with the rest obtained from reference TRBV7-6 and TRBJ1-4, is as follows: GAGVSQSPRYKVTKRGQDVALRCDPISGHVSLYWYRQALGQGPEFLTYFNYEAQQDKSGLPNDRFSAERPEGSISTLTIQRTEQRDSAMYRCASSPSDRGKQWKNEKLFFGSGTQLSVL.